Following are 30 T cell receptor beta chains from one sample sequenced in a study of blood T cell repertoires in COVID-19. Profiling relied on immunoSEQ multiplex PCR, and the TCRdb table lists in-frame clones only, not all of them. The data hold approximately 82,000 clones, with around 84% observed a single time. What was sequenced was peripheral blood. The receptors here all came from a woman in her 70s with acute or convalescent COVID-19.

V gene TRBV7-9 combines with J gene TRBJ1-2; a possible D gene is TRBD1 (6 bases). Germline V gene sequence: CDR1 SEHNR, CDR2 FQNEAQ (reference sequence). V was cut by 5 bases and J by 8 bases, with 15 bases left in between. This CDR3 spans 13 amino acids. In DNA form, the CDR3 reads TGTGCCAGCAGCGCCCGGGGGGCAGAGGGCTACACCTTC. This gives the protein CASSARGAEGYTF.

This clone was observed once. This chain connects TRBV29-1 to TRBJ2-1; 12 nucleotides align to TRBD1. This CDR3 has 14 residues. Germline CDR1 reads SQVTM; CDR2 reads ANQGSEA. Losses at the gene ends were 4 bases for V and 5 bases for J; bases not matched to a gene: 3. The CDR3 is CSVVGQGANNEQFF. CDR3 DNA sequence: TGCAGCGTTGTGGGACAGGGGGCTAACAATGAGCAGTTCTTC.

The gene calls are TRBV6-1 and TRBJ1-6; D ambiguous. Germline CDR1 reads MNHNS; CDR2 reads SASEGT. The CDR3 sequence is 14 residues long. Trimming left V 2 bases short and J 9 bases short, with 11 bases between. Here the CDR3 reads CASSEKHSVSPLHF. In DNA form, the CDR3 reads TGTGCCAGCAGTGAAAAGCACTCCGTTTCACCCCTCCACTTT.

CDR3: CASSPLAGNSYNEQFF. The DNA of the CDR3 is TGTGCCAGCAGCCCCTTAGCGGGCAACTCCTACAATGAGCAGTTCTTC. This chain joins TRBV5-4 and TRBJ2-1; 7 nucleotides line up with TRBD2. Germline V gene sequence: CDR1 SGHNT, CDR2 YYREEE (reference sequence). The CDR3 is 16 residues long. V shed 4 bases, J shed 0 bases, and the junction held 7 bases outside the gene matches.

CDR3 nucleotide sequence: TGTGCCAGCAGTCCGCGCAACTATGGCTACACCTTC. This sequence encodes CASSPRNYGYTF. This rearrangement joins TRBV12-3 or TRBV12-4 to TRBJ1-2, with D uncertain. This CDR3 is 12 amino acids long. The V and J ends lost 5 bases and 2 bases respectively, with 6 bases between them.

This clone was seen a few times. The V gene is TRBV5-1, the J gene TRBJ2-7, with D unclear. The CDR3 is 14 amino acids. The V gene's germline CDR1 is SGHRS and CDR2 YFSETQ. V lost 2 bases and J 0 bases, leaving 9 bases between the germline ends. CDR3 loop: CASSLPPLSYEQYF. CDR3 coding DNA: TGCGCCAGCAGCTTACCCCCACTCTCCTACGAGCAGTACTTC.

J is TRBJ1-1 and V is TRBV2; D is unresolved. This CDR3 has 11 residues. V was cut by 3 bases and J by 6 bases, with 5 bases left in between. Germline CDR1 and CDR2: SNHLY and FYNNEI. The CDR3 here is CASSERAEAFF. CDR3 nucleotide sequence: TGTGCCAGCAGTGAGCGGGCTGAAGCTTTCTTT.

This chain joins TRBV29-1 and TRBJ2-1; 9 bases map to TRBD2. Germline V lookup: CDR1 SQVTM, CDR2 ANQGSEA. CDR3 size: 13 residues. CDR3 sequence: CRAAGGYGNEQFF. CDR3 DNA sequence: TGCAGGGCAGCGGGAGGTTATGGCAATGAGCAGTTCTTC.

The chain uses TRBV6-5 and TRBJ2-5, with D possibly matching TRBD2 (6 bases). This CDR3 contains 15 residues. The V end was cut by 6 bases, the J end by 5 bases, with 19 bases between. Germline V gives CDR1 MNHEY, CDR2 SVGAGI. CDR3 nucleotides: TGTGCCAGCAGAGGGCTGGGGGGAAGGGCGGAGACCCAGTACTTC. Translated: CASRGLGGRAETQYF.

The V gene is TRBV7-9, the J gene TRBJ2-3, with 7 positions matching TRBD2. With 5 bases clipped from V and 4 bases from J, the junction kept 3 bases outside the gene matches. CDR3 length equals 13 residues. Germline V gene data show CDR1 as SEHNR and CDR2 as FQNEAQ (reference sequence). CDR3 in DNA: TGTGCCAGCAGCACTAGCGTCGCAGATACGCAGTATTTT. This gives the protein CASSTSVADTQYF.

V usage is TRBV19 and J usage is TRBJ1-5; D call uncertain. The germline V gene has CDR1 LNHDA and CDR2 SQIVND (reference sequence). This CDR3 comprises 12 residues. V was trimmed by 5 bases and J by 6 bases, leaving 8 bases between them. The CDR3 DNA reads TGTGCCAGTAGTGGTGCGGGTCAGCCCCAGCATTTT. As protein: CASSGAGQPQHF.

The V gene is TRBV6-5, the J gene TRBJ1-6; D is unresolved. The germline gives CDR1 MNHEY, CDR2 SVGAGI. V gave up 2 bases and J gave up 9 bases, with 11 bases separating them. The CDR3 is 14 residues long. CDR3 loop: CASSYGGSGSPLHF. In DNA form, the CDR3 reads TGTGCCAGCAGTTACGGCGGTAGTGGTTCACCCCTCCACTTT.

The genes are TRBV7-6 and TRBJ2-2; no firm D call. V lost 2 bases, J lost 10 bases, and 14 bases lay in between. The CDR3 totals 14 residues. Germline-derived CDR1 and CDR2 are SGHVS and FNYEAQ. CDR3 region: CASSLQPSQVELFF. CDR3 bases: TGTGCCAGCAGCTTACAGCCCTCTCAGGTGGAGCTGTTTTTT.

The chain employs TRBV6-2 or TRBV6-3 and TRBJ1-2; 10 bases agree with TRBD1. The CDR3 covers 14 residues. Germline V gene sequence: CDR1 MNHEY, CDR2 SVGEGT. The trim removed 2 bases at V and 7 bases at J, leaving 4 bases unmatched. The CDR3 spells CASSYGQGVRGYTF. DNA for the CDR3: TGTGCCAGCAGTTACGGACAGGGGGTCCGTGGCTACACCTTC.

The CDR3 bases are TGTGCCACCAGTCGGACTAGCGGGAACTTGCTCGGAAATGAGCAGTTCTTC. Translation: CATSRTSGNLLGNEQFF. The chain carries TRBV24-1 and TRBJ2-1, with TRBD2 matching 12 bases. CDR1 and CDR2 (germline): KGHDR, SFDVKD. After removal of 6 bases from V and 7 bases from J, the junction contained 12 bases not matched to a gene. The CDR3 sequence is 17 residues long.

The chain uses TRBV19 and TRBJ1-5; possibly TRBD1 for D (5 bases). The V end lost 7 bases, the J end lost 4 bases, and 17 bases lay between the germline ends. The CDR3 covers 15 residues. Per germline, CDR1 LNHDA and CDR2 SQIVND (reference sequence). DNA of the CDR3: TGTGCCAGTACCAAGGGACGGGAGAGGAATCAGCCCCAGCATTTT. It encodes CASTKGRERNQPQHF. Filled out from reference TRBV19 and TRBJ1-5, the complete variable domain reads DGGITQSPKYLFRKEGQNVTLSCEQNLNHDAMYWYRQDPGQGLRLIYYSQIVNDFQKGDIAEGYSVSREKKESFPLTVTSAQKNPTAFYLCASTKGRERNQPQHFGDGTRLSIL.

The V call is TRBV30, the J call TRBJ2-2; TRBD2 matches 7 bases. The CDR3 spans 14 residues. Germline V gives CDR1 GTSNPN, CDR2 SVGIG (reference sequence). Losses at the gene ends were 5 bases for V and 6 bases for J; bases not matched to a gene: 9. The DNA of the CDR3 is TGTGCCTGGCGTGGGGGGGGTAACGCCGGGGAGCTGTTTTTT. Amino acid sequence: CAWRGGGNAGELFF.

The chain is built from TRBV5-1 and TRBJ2-1; D is uncertain. CDR3 length equals 12 residues. The ends were cut back, 4 bases at V and 8 bases at J, with 10 bases in the middle. Per the germline V gene, CDR1 is SGHRS and CDR2 is YFSETQ. The CDR3 reads CASSPTYDEQFF. CDR3 DNA: TGCGCCAGCAGCCCCACTTACGATGAGCAGTTCTTC.

The chain links TRBV5-1 to TRBJ2-7; 8 nucleotides agree with TRBD2. This CDR3 has 15 residues. Germline V gives CDR1 SGHRS, CDR2 YFSETQ. V dropped 5 bases and J dropped 1; count of bases not matched to a gene: 8. The CDR3 nucleotides read TGCGCCAGCAGACGTAGCGGGACAAATTCCTACGAGCAGTACTTC. It specifies CASRRSGTNSYEQYF.

The CDR3, as DNA: TGTGCCAGCAGTTCGGGACAGGGCTACGAGCAGTACTTC. The encoded protein is CASSSGQGYEQYF. V gene TRBV27 combines with J gene TRBJ2-7, with 9 nucleotides matching TRBD1. J gave up 3 bases and V 4 bases, and 1 base lay outside the gene matches. This CDR3 region has 13 residues. CDR1 and CDR2 from the germline V gene are MNHEY and SMNVEV (reference sequence).

Of note for this clone: The same CDR3 also results from other DNA sequences found in this sample. The DNA of the CDR3 is TGTGCCAGCAGCGTAGGGCTAGCGGGGGGCACAGATACGCAGTATTTT. Residues: CASSVGLAGGTDTQYF. This chain joins TRBV9 and TRBJ2-3, with 10 bases identical to TRBD2. The CDR3 spans 16 residues. Germline CDR1 is SGDLS and CDR2 is YYNGEE. V was pared by 0 bases and J by 1 base, with 2 bases of the junction left unmatched. Full variable domain (remainder filled in from reference TRBV9 and TRBJ2-3): DSGVTQTPKHLITATGQRVTLRCSPRSGDLSVYWYQQSLDQGLQFLIQYYNGEERAKGNILERFSAQQFPDLHSELNLSSLELGDSALYFCASSVGLAGGTDTQYFGPGTRLTVL.

The V call is TRBV9, the J call TRBJ2-2; D gene unclear. In germline, CDR1 is SGDLS, CDR2 YYNGEE. The CDR3 consists of 14 residues. The ends were cut back, 0 bases at V and 4 bases at J, with 7 bases in the middle. CDR3 bases: TGTGCCAGCAGCGTAGAAACATCCACCGGGGAGCTGTTTTTT. Amino acid sequence: CASSVETSTGELFF.

J is TRBJ2-2 and V is TRBV3-1 (or the pseudogene TRBV3-2), with TRBD2 identical over 10 bases. Trimming at V came to 6 bases and at J to 12 bases, leaving 13 bases not matched to a gene. This CDR3 is built from 15 residues. Germline V gives CDR1 LGHDT, CDR2 YNNKEL (reference sequence). CDR3 sequence: CASSSGLAVAVKLFF. The CDR3 nucleotides are TGTGCCAGCAGTTCAGGACTAGCGGTCGCCGTGAAGCTGTTTTTT.

V and J are TRBV5-1 and TRBJ1-2; 7 nucleotides align to TRBD1. Germline V gene sequence: CDR1 SGHRS, CDR2 YFSETQ. The CDR3 has 15 amino acids. The trim removed 4 bases at V and 5 bases at J, leaving 11 bases unmatched. CDR3 nucleotide sequence: TGCGCCAGCAGCCTGGGAGGGACAGAACAATATGGCTACACCTTC. Translating it yields CASSLGGTEQYGYTF.

The chain couples TRBV5-1 to TRBJ2-3; 8 bases map to TRBD2. After removal of 7 bases from V and 3 bases from J, the junction contained 10 bases not matched to a gene. Germline V lookup: CDR1 SGHRS, CDR2 YFSETQ. The CDR3 runs to 15 residues. The CDR3 reads CASDPAGGRTDTQYF. The CDR3 bases are TGCGCCAGCGATCCCGCGGGCGGGAGGACAGATACGCAGTATTTT.

The rearrangement links TRBV7-9 to TRBJ1-3; TRBD1 matches at 8 bases. Losses at the gene ends were 5 bases for V and 9 bases for J; bases not matched to a gene: 6. CDR1 and CDR2 from the germline V gene are SEHNR and FQNEAQ (reference sequence). This CDR3 has 13 amino acids. The DNA of the CDR3 is TGTGCCAGCAGCCCCGGACAGGGCTTCACCATATATTTT. Its protein is CASSPGQGFTIYF.

A few counts support this clone. V and J are TRBV29-1 and TRBJ1-1; TRBD1 is a possible D gene (6 bases). Germline values: CDR1 SQVTM, CDR2 ANQGSEA. The V and J ends lost 2 bases and 7 bases respectively, with 11 bases between them. The CDR3 is 12 amino acids. The CDR3 coding sequence is TGCAGCGTTGAATCTACAGGGTTTGAAGCTTTCTTT. Translation gives CSVESTGFEAFF.

CDR3 protein: CASRTGTGVTGELFF. CDR3 nucleotide sequence: TGTGCCAGCCGAACCGGGACAGGGGTCACCGGGGAGCTGTTTTTT. The chain has TRBV2 and TRBJ2-2; 10 nucleotides line up with TRBD1. J gave up 4 bases and V 8 bases, and 7 bases lay outside the gene matches. Germline V gene lookup returns CDR1 SNHLY and CDR2 FYNNEI. The CDR3 consists of 15 residues.

The chain carries TRBV2 and TRBJ1-3, with D perhaps TRBD1 (5 bases). Germline values: CDR1 SNHLY, CDR2 FYNNEI. CDR3 length equals 13 residues. The CDR3 loop reads CGSGEGIGNTIYF. The CDR3 DNA is TGTGGGTCTGGGGAGGGGATTGGAAACACCATATATTTT.

This sequence joins TRBV29-1 and TRBJ2-5, with a tentative D call TRBD2 (6 bases). Germline V lookup: CDR1 SQVTM, CDR2 ANQGSEA. This CDR3 is built from 15 residues. V was cut by 4 bases and J by 2 bases, with 17 bases left in between. The CDR3 DNA sequence: TGCAGCGTTGTTGGAGGGCAAGGGGTACAAGAGACCCAGTACTTC. Translation: CSVVGGQGVQETQYF. The full variable domain, rest sourced from reference TRBV29-1 and TRBJ2-5, is SAVISQKPSRDICQRGTSLTIQCQVDSQVTMMFWYRQQPGQSLTLIATANQGSEATYESGFVIDKFPISRPNLTFSTLTVSNMSPEDSSIYLCSVVGGQGVQETQYFGPGTRLLVL.